The T cell receptor beta chain described here comes from a study of cytomegalovirus exposure and HLA in healthy donors. 13 Jbeta primers and 60 Vbeta primers were used for the PCR. Measured with immunoSEQ multiplex PCR; TCRdb has only the in-frame clones, and not every one. The data show roughly 140,000 clones, roughly 76% seen once. This clone was seen a few times. No antigen is known for it. Study-level points and caveats: Earlier analysis found most TCR beta V segments productive about 90% or about 30% of the time. Later on, an analysis tied 15,000 to 20,000 TCR beta sequences to HLA alleles at 0.05 false discovery rate.

J was trimmed by 2 bases and V by 3 bases; bases with no gene match: 3. Germline CDR1 SGHRS, CDR2 YFSETQ. The CDR3 consists of 14 residues. The source of this sequence is a man between 18 and 29 years old in good health and CMV-seronegative. Sequences were obtained from PBMCs. V and J are TRBV5-1 and TRBJ2-7, with 9 nucleotides matching TRBD2. CDR3 residues: CASSSSGVTYEQYF. Written as DNA, the CDR3 is TGCGCCAGCAGCTCTAGCGGGGTAACCTACGAGCAGTACTTC.